The 27 T cell receptor beta chains given below trace back to one sample, sequenced in a study of blood T cells in healthy people across ages. Sample-barcoded 5' priming and a J-beta primer mix drove a second PCR of about 7 to 12 cycles. TCRdb re-called the 5' RACE reads through MiXCR, storing one row per CDR3 protein. The table has 600,000 to 800,000 distinct CDR3 sequences, roughly 21% seen once; the top ten hold 3.5% to 4%. The material sequenced was blood. The source is a man between 65 and 85 years old in good health.

The table lists this clonotype with a few counts. The chain links TRBV20-1 to TRBJ2-3; tentatively, D is TRBD2 (6 bases). The CDR3 spans 18 residues. The V and J ends lost 1 base and 0 bases respectively, with 20 bases between them. Germline CDR1 reads DFQATT; CDR2 reads SNEGSKA (reference sequence). CDR3 sequence: CSARGRGRSYSSTDTQYF. The CDR3 DNA is TGCAGTGCTAGAGGCAGAGGGAGGTCATATTCTAGCACAGATACGCAGTATTTT.

This sequence joins TRBV20-1 and TRBJ2-6, with D unresolved. Germline CDR1 reads DFQATT; CDR2 reads SNEGSKA (reference sequence). V shed 2 bases and J shed 2 bases, with 7 bases lying between them. The CDR3 loop spans 14 amino acids. For the CDR3, the DNA is TGCAGTGCTAGAATGGGTGCTGGGGCCAACGTCCTGACTTTC. Translated, it gives CSARMGAGANVLTF.

CDR3: CATSRDLMGEQFF. Here the CDR3 DNA reads TGTGCCACCAGCAGAGATCTAATGGGTGAGCAGTTCTTC. The gene calls are TRBV15 and TRBJ2-1; D ambiguous. V lost 0 bases and J lost 9, with 9 bases in between. The length of the CDR3 is 13 residues. In germline, CDR1 is LNHNV, CDR2 YYDKDF (reference sequence).

There are a few counts of this clonotype. This chain links TRBV10-3 with TRBJ2-5; D might be TRBD1 or TRBD2, each matching 6 bases. Germline V gene data show CDR1 as ENHRY and CDR2 as SYGVKD. V was pared by 2 bases and J by 0 bases, with 7 bases between. The CDR3 has 14 amino acids. DNA for the CDR3: TGTGCCATCAGTGAGAGGGGGGACCAAGAGACCCAGTACTTC. This translates into CAISERGDQETQYF.

The chain recombines TRBV7-2 with TRBJ2-5; D assignment may be TRBD1 or TRBD2 (5 bases each). Germline loops: CDR1 SGHTA, CDR2 FQGNSA. This CDR3 spans 16 amino acids. Trimming pared 1 base from V and 3 bases from J, leaving 15 bases between. Here the CDR3 reads CASSLGGMRGEETQYF. The DNA of the CDR3 is TGTGCCAGCAGCTTAGGGGGTATGAGAGGGGAAGAGACCCAGTACTTC.

This clonotype has just a few counts. The chain joins TRBV5-1 to TRBJ2-2; D unclear. The CDR3 runs to 14 residues. CDR1 is SGHRS and CDR2 is YFSETQ in the germline V gene. V was pared by 5 bases and J by 1 base, with 9 bases between. CDR3: CASSEDGNTGELFF. CDR3 nucleotide sequence: TGCGCCAGCAGTGAGGACGGGAACACCGGGGAGCTGTTTTTT.

The chain links TRBV6-5 to TRBJ1-6, with D unclear. The ends were cut back, 4 bases at V and 14 bases at J, with 21 bases in the middle. The CDR3 length is 15 residues. The V gene's germline CDR1 is MNHEY and CDR2 SVGAGI. CDR3 bases: TGTGCCAGCAGTTCCCTGGGTAGACCTTCCGACACCCTCCACTTT. Amino acid sequence: CASSSLGRPSDTLHF.

The chain is built from TRBV20-1 and TRBJ2-5, with 15 bases that match TRBD2. The J call may not be correct, given that the DNA end is closer to TRBJ2-7. This CDR3 has 17 amino acids. CDR1 and CDR2 from the germline V gene are DFQATT and SNEGSKA (reference sequence). The CDR3 sequence is CSAYRTSGRALTYEQYF. Here the CDR3 DNA reads TGCAGTGCCTATCGGACTAGCGGGAGGGCCCTGACCTACGAGCAGTACTTC.

The sample holds a few counts of this clonotype. The V gene is TRBV9, the J gene TRBJ2-5; D not resolved. The CDR3 has 14 residues. Germline V gene data show CDR1 as SGDLS and CDR2 as YYNGEE. With 4 bases removed from V and 4 bases from J, the gap between germline ends came to 14 bases. CDR3 in amino acids: CASSTNIRGETQYF. The CDR3, as DNA: TGTGCCAGCAGCACGAATATTCGTGGAGAGACCCAGTACTTC.

This chain uses TRBV6-6 with TRBJ2-6; D remains ambiguous. Germline V CDR1 and CDR2: MNHNY, SVGAGI (reference sequence). Trimming took 6 bases from V and 0 from J, leaving 9 bases between them. CDR3 length equals 15 residues. CDR3 loop: CASRVLDSGANVLTF. Written as DNA, the CDR3 is TGTGCCAGCAGAGTACTGGACTCTGGGGCCAACGTCCTGACTTTC.

The chain is built from TRBV2 and TRBJ2-1, with D possibly being TRBD2 (6 bases). Trimming removed 0 bases at V and 12 bases at J, with 6 bases between. The CDR3 length is 11 residues. Germline CDR1 SNHLY, CDR2 FYNNEI. The DNA of the CDR3 is TGTGCCAGCAGTGAAGCGGGGGGGCAGTTCTTC. Residues: CASSEAGGQFF.

This clonotype was observed a handful of times. The chain is built from TRBV7-3 and TRBJ2-1; 11 nucleotides match TRBD2. CDR3 length: 16 amino acids. V lost 5 bases, J lost 2 bases, and 5 bases stayed unmatched. CDR1 is SGHTA and CDR2 is FQGTGA in the germline V gene. The CDR3 sequence is CASSNSGRAAYNEQFF. The DNA of the CDR3 is TGTGCCAGCAGCAATAGCGGGAGGGCTGCCTACAATGAGCAGTTCTTC.

There are many counts of this clonotype. J is TRBJ2-7 and V is TRBV6-2 or TRBV6-3; 7 bases match TRBD1. With 6 bases clipped from V and 2 bases from J, the junction kept 4 bases outside the gene matches. CDR1 is MNHEY and CDR2 is SVGEGT in the germline V gene. The CDR3 contains 13 residues. For the CDR3, the DNA is TGTGCCAGCAGGCTAGGACAGGCCTACGAGCAGTACTTC. This sequence encodes CASRLGQAYEQYF.

The chain joins TRBV15 to TRBJ2-4; D gene ambiguous. The V and J ends lost 1 base and 3 bases respectively, with 10 bases between them. The germline CDR1 and CDR2 sequences are LNHNV and YYDKDF (reference sequence). The CDR3 loop spans 15 amino acids. The CDR3 loop reads CATSRGTGNKNIQYF. The DNA for the CDR3 is TGTGCCACCAGCAGAGGTACGGGTAACAAAAACATTCAGTACTTC.

A few counts support this clonotype. The J gene is TRBJ2-7, the V gene TRBV28, with D possibly matching TRBD2 (5 bases). The end of the DNA aligns better with TRBJ2-1, so the J call may be wrong. CDR1 MDHEN and CDR2 SYDVKM come from the germline V gene. This CDR3 is 12 amino acids long. Here the CDR3 reads CASSLELVEQFF. The CDR3 DNA sequence: TGTGCCAGCAGTTTAGAACTAGTTGAGCAGTTCTTC.

The table lists this clonotype with a few counts. The rearrangement joins TRBV29-1 to TRBJ2-1; tentatively, D is TRBD2 (6 bases). CDR3 size: 16 residues. V lost 6 bases to trimming and J lost 0 bases, with 18 bases between them. Germline values: CDR1 SQVTM, CDR2 ANQGSEA. Written as DNA, the CDR3 is TGCAGCGTAGTCACTAGCCTATCGAGCTCCTACAATGAGCAGTTCTTC. It is translated as CSVVTSLSSSYNEQFF.

The V gene is TRBV19, the J gene TRBJ2-1, with a tentative D call TRBD1 (5 bases). The CDR3 spans 14 residues. Trimming took off 4 bases at V and 8 bases at J, with 15 bases between the two ends. Looked up from germline, CDR1 is LNHDA and CDR2 is SQIVND (reference sequence). CDR3 residues: CASSKGLPVDEQFF. The CDR3 DNA is TGTGCCAGTAGTAAGGGGCTCCCCGTCGATGAGCAGTTCTTC.

The sample holds a few counts of this clonotype. This chain links TRBV6-1 with TRBJ2-3, with 12 bases lining up with TRBD2. The V segment lost 10 bases and the J segment 7 bases; nucleotides outside the gene matches: 21. The germline V gene encodes CDR1 MNHNS and CDR2 SASEGT. The CDR3 is made up of 18 amino acids. CDR3 in amino acids: CANSLRTSGDSRAHTQYF. The CDR3 DNA reads as TGTGCCAACAGCCTTCGGACTAGCGGGGACTCTAGGGCCCATACGCAGTATTTT.

A few counts support this clonotype. The chain carries TRBV20-1 and TRBJ2-5; D unclear. Judging by the DNA end, TRBJ2-1 fits better; the J call may be wrong. The CDR3 contains 12 residues. Germline lookup yields CDR1 DFQATT and CDR2 SNEGSKA (reference sequence). CDR3 amino acids: CSARDRVGEQFF. The CDR3, as DNA: TGCAGTGCTAGAGATCGGGTTGGTGAGCAGTTCTTC.

This chain uses TRBV6-5 with TRBJ2-2; 11 bases match TRBD2. The CDR3 sequence is 18 residues long. Germline assignment: CDR1 MNHEY and CDR2 SVGAGI. Trimming removed 0 bases from V and 1 base from J; junction bases left unmatched: 4. The CDR3: CASSYSSGRAGNTGELFF. CDR3 DNA sequence: TGTGCCAGCAGTTACTCTAGCGGGAGGGCAGGGAACACCGGGGAGCTGTTTTTT.

V gene TRBV28 combines with J gene TRBJ2-3; D may be TRBD2 (5 bases). The CDR3 loop spans 13 amino acids. Deletions cut 8 bases from V and 10 bases from J, with 19 bases between. Germline V CDR1 and CDR2: MDHEN, SYDVKM. The CDR3 bases are TGTGCCAGCTCGAGGACTGTTTCGGTCGCGCAGTATTTT. This sequence encodes CASSRTVSVAQYF.

This clonotype was seen only a few times. V and J are TRBV7-8 and TRBJ1-5; no clear D gene. Deletions cut 6 bases from V and 4 bases from J, with 13 bases between. This CDR3 comprises 14 residues. Germline V gives CDR1 SGHVS, CDR2 FQNEAQ. CDR3 in amino acids: CASSPRDLNQPQHF. The CDR3 DNA follows: TGTGCCAGCAGTCCTCGGGATCTTAATCAGCCCCAGCATTTT.

The chain is built from TRBV5-1 and TRBJ2-3; D might be TRBD2 (5 bases). The CDR3 is 16 amino acids. Germline CDR1 and CDR2: SGHRS and YFSETQ. Trimming stripped 4 bases from V and 0 bases from J, with 15 bases between. The CDR3 sequence is CASSVGLALSTDTQYF. CDR3 coding DNA: TGCGCCAGCAGCGTCGGGCTAGCATTAAGCACAGATACGCAGTATTTT.

This clonotype was detected only once. This chain links TRBV7-2 with TRBJ2-7; possibly TRBD2 for D (5 bases). Germline assignment: CDR1 SGHTA and CDR2 FQGNSA. V was clipped by 4 bases and J by 2 bases, with 12 bases between them. The CDR3 is 14 amino acids. The CDR3 nucleotides read TGTGCCAGCAGCTCACGGACTCTAACCTACGAGCAGTACTTC. Translation: CASSSRTLTYEQYF.

The V call is TRBV12-3 or TRBV12-4, the J call TRBJ1-2; 10 bases agree with TRBD1. The CDR3 spans 14 residues. After removal of 5 bases from V and 7 bases from J, the junction contained 7 bases not matched to a gene. The CDR3 is CASSAKTGGLGYTF. The CDR3 DNA reads TGTGCCAGCAGTGCTAAGACAGGGGGCCTTGGCTACACCTTC.

This clonotype was counted between two and nine times. This sequence joins TRBV20-1 and TRBJ1-1, with TRBD1 matching over 10 bases. The germline V gene encodes CDR1 DFQATT and CDR2 SNEGSKA (reference sequence). There are 15 residues in the CDR3. The ends lost 0 bases at V and 13 bases at J; junction bases unmatched: 14. CDR3 residues: CSARDPWDRGEELFF. The CDR3 DNA reads as TGCAGTGCTAGAGATCCCTGGGACAGGGGCGAAGAACTTTTCTTT.

This clonotype was counted ten times or more. The chain is built from TRBV28 and TRBJ2-5; the D call may be TRBD1 or TRBD2 (5 bases each). Trimming shortened V by 3 bases and J by 7 bases, and 12 bases separated the two germline ends. CDR1 is MDHEN, CDR2 SYDVKM, per germline. The CDR3 runs 13 residues. The CDR3 DNA follows: TGTGCCAGCAGTTTTCGAGGGGCAGGGACCCAGTACTTC. This sequence encodes CASSFRGAGTQYF. Combining the CDR3 with reference TRBV28 and TRBJ2-5 gives the whole variable domain DVKVTQSSRYLVKRTGEKVFLECVQDMDHENMFWYRQDPGLGLRLIYFSYDVKMKEKGDIPEGYSVSREKKERFSLILESASTNQTSMYLCASSFRGAGTQYFGPGTRLLVL.